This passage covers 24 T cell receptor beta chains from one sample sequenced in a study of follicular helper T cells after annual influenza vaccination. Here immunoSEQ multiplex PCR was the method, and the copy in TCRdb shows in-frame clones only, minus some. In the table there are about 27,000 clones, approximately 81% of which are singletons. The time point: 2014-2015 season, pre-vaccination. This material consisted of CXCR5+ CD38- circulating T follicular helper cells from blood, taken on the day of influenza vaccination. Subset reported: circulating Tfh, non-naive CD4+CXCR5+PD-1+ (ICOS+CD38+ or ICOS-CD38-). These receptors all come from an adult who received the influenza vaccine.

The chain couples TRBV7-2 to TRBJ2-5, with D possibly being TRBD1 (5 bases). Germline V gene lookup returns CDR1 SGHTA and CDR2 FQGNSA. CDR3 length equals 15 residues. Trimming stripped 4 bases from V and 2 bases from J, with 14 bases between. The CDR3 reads CASSSRRQQQETQYF. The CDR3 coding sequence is TGTGCCAGCAGCTCCCGAAGACAGCAGCAAGAGACCCAGTACTTC.

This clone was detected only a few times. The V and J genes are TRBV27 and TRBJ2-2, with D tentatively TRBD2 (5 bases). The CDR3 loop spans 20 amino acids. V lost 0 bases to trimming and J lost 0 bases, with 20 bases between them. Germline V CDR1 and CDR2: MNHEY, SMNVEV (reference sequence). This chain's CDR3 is CASSLSEGTIYAPNTGELFF. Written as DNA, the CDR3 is TGTGCCAGCAGTTTATCTGAGGGCACGATCTACGCACCGAACACCGGGGAGCTGTTTTTT.

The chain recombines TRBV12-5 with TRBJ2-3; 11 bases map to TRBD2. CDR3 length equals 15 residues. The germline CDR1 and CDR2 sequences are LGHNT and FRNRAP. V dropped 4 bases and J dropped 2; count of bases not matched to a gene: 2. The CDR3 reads CASGSSGRTTDTQYF. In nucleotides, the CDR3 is TGTGCTAGTGGTTCTAGCGGGAGGACCACAGATACGCAGTATTTT.

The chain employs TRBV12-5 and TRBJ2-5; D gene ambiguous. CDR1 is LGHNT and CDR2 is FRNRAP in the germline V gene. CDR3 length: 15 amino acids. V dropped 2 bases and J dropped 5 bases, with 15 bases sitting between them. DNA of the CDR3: TGTGCTAGTGGTTTGCCCACCCCCGGAGCCGAGACCCAGTACTTC. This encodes CASGLPTPGAETQYF. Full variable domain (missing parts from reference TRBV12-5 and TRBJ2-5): DARVTQTPRHKVTEMGQEVTMRCQPILGHNTVFWYRQTMMQGLELLAYFRNRAPLDDSGMPKDRFSAEMPDATLATLKIQPSEPRDSAVYFCASGLPTPGAETQYFGPGTRLLVL.

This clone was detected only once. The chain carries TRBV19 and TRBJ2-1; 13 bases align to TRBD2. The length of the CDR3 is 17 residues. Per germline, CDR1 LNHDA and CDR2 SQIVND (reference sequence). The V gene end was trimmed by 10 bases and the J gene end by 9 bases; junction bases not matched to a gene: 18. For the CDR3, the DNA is TGTGCCACGCCACGGACTAGCGGGAGTAAAAACGGATGTGAGCAGTTCTTC. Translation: CATPRTSGSKNGCEQFF. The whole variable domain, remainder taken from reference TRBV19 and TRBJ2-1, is DGGITQSPKYLFRKEGQNVTLSCEQNLNHDAMYWYRQDPGQGLRLIYYSQIVNDFQKGDIAEGYSVSREKKESFPLTVTSAQKNPTAFYLCATPRTSGSKNGCEQFFGPGTRLTVL.

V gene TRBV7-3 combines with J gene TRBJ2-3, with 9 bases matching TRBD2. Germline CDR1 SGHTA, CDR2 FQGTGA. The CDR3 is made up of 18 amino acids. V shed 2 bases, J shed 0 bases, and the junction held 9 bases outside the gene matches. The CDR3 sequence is CASSLRAGSGGSTDTQYF. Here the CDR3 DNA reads TGTGCCAGCAGCTTACGGGCTGGTAGCGGGGGTAGCACAGATACGCAGTATTTT. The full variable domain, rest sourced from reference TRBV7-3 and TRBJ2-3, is GAGVSQTPSNKVTEKGKYVELRCDPISGHTALYWYRQSLGQGPEFLIYFQGTGAADDSGLPNDRFFAVRPEGSVSTLKIQRTERGDSAVYLCASSLRAGSGGSTDTQYFGPGTRLTVL.

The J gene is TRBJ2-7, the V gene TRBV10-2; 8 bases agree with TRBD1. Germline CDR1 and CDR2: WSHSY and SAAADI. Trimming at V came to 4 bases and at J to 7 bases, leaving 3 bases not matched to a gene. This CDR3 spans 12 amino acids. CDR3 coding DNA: TGCGCCAGCAGTGTGGGGGACAGGGAGCAGTACTTC. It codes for CASSVGDREQYF.

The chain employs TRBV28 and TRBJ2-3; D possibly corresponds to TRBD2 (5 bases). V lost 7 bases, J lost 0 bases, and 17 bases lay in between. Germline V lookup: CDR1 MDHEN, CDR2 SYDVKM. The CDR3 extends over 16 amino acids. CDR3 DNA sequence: TGTGCCAGCACTCCGGGGAGCCTGTCGAGCACAGATACGCAGTATTTT. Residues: CASTPGSLSSTDTQYF.

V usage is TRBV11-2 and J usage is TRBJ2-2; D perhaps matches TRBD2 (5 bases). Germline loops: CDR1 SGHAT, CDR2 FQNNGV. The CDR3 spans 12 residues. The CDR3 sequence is CAVQRGTGELFF. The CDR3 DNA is TGTGCTGTACAACGGGGCACCGGGGAGCTGTTTTTT.

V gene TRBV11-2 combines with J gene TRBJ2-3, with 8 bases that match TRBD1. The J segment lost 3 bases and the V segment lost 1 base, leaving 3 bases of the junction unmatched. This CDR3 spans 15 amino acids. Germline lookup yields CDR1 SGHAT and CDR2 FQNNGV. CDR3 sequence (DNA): TGTGCCAGCAGCTTAGGGACAGGGCTAACAGATACGCAGTATTTT. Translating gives CASSLGTGLTDTQYF. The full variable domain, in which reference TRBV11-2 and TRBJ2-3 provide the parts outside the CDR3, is EAGVAQSPRYKIIEKRQSVAFWCNPISGHATLYWYQQILGQGPKLLIQFQNNGVVDDSQLPKDRFSAERLKGVDSTLKIQPAKLEDSAVYLCASSLGTGLTDTQYFGPGTRLTVL.

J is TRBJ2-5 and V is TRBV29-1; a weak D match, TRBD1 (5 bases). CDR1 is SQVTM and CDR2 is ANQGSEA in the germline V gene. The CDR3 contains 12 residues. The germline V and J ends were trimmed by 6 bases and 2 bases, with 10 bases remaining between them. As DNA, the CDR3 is TGCAGCGTCGCTGACAGTCAAGAGACCCAGTACTTC. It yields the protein CSVADSQETQYF. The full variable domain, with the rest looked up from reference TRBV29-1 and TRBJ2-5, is SAVISQKPSRDICQRGTSLTIQCQVDSQVTMMFWYRQQPGQSLTLIATANQGSEATYESGFVIDKFPISRPNLTFSTLTVSNMSPEDSSIYLCSVADSQETQYFGPGTRLLVL.

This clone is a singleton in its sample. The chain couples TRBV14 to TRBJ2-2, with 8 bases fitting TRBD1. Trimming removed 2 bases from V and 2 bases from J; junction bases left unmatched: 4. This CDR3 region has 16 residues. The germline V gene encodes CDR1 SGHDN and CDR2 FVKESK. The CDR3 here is CASSQQDRVNTGELFF. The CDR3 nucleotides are TGTGCCAGCAGCCAACAGGACAGGGTCAACACCGGGGAGCTGTTTTTT.

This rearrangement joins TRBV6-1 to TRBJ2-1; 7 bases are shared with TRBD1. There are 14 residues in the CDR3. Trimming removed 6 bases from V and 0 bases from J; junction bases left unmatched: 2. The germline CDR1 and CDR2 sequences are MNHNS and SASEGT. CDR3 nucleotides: TGTGCCAGCAGGAGGGACAGCTCCTACAATGAGCAGTTCTTC. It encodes CASRRDSSYNEQFF.

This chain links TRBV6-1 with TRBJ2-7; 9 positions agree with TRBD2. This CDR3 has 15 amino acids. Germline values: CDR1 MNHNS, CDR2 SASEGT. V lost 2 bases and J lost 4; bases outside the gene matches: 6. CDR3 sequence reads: CASSESLTSGYEQYF. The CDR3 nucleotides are TGTGCCAGCAGTGAATCTCTAACTAGCGGGTACGAGCAGTACTTC.

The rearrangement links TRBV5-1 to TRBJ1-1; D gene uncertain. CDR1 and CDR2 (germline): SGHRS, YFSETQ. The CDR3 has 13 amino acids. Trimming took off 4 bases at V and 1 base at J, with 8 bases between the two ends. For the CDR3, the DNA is TGCGCCAGCAGCCCAACATGGAACACTGAAGCTTTCTTT. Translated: CASSPTWNTEAFF.

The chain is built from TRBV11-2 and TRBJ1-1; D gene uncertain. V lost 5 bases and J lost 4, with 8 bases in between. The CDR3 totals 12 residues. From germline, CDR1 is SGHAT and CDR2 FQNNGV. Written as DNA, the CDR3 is TGTGCCAGCAGCCCCCGGGGCACTGAAGCTTTCTTT. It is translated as CASSPRGTEAFF.

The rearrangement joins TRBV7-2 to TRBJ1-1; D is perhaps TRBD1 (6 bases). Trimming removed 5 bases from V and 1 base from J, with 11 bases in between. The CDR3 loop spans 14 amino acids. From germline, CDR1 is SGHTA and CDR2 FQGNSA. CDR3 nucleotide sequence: TGTGCCAGCAGCCCCCAGGGGACGAACACTGAAGCTTTCTTT. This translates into CASSPQGTNTEAFF.

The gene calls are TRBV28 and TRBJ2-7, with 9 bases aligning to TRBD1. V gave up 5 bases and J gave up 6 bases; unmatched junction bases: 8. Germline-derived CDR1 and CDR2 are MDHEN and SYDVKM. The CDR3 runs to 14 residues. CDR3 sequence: CASSTADRGGEQYF. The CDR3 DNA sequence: TGTGCCAGCAGTACGGCGGACAGGGGCGGCGAGCAGTACTTC.

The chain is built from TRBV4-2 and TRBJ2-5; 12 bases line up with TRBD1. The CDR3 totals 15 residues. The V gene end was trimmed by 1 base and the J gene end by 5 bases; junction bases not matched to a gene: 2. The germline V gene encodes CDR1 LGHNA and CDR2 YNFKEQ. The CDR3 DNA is TGTGCCAGCAGCCAAGTGGGACAGGGGGCGGAGACCCAGTACTTC. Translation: CASSQVGQGAETQYF.

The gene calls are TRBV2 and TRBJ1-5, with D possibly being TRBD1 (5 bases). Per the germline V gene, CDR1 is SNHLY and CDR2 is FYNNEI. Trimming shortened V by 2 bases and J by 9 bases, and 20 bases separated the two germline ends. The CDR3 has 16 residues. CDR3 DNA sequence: TGTGCCAGCAGTGAAAGAAGGACACCTGATCGGTCGCCCCAGCATTTT. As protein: CASSERRTPDRSPQHF.

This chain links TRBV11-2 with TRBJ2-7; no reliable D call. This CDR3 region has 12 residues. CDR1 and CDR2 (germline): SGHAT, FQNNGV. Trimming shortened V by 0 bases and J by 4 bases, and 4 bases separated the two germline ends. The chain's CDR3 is CASSLDYYEQYF. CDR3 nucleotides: TGTGCCAGCAGCTTAGATTATTACGAGCAGTACTTC.

CDR3 sequence (DNA): TGTGCCAGCAGCTTAGAAGGGGCGGGCAATCAGCCCCAGCATTTT. It yields the protein CASSLEGAGNQPQHF. The V gene is TRBV7-9, the J gene TRBJ1-5, with a possible D match to TRBD1 (5 bases). V dropped 1 base and J dropped 2 bases, with 9 bases sitting between them. Germline V gene sequence: CDR1 SEHNR, CDR2 FQNEAQ (reference sequence). The CDR3 is made up of 15 amino acids.

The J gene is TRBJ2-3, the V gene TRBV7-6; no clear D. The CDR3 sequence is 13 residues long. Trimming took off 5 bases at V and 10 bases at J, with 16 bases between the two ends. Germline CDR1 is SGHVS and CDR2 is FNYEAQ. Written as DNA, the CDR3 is TGTGCCAGCAGCACCGACGTGTTCAGGCCGCAGTATTTT. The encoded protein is CASSTDVFRPQYF.

The CDR3 bases are TGCGCCAGCAGCTTTCAGTACCAAGAGACCCAGTACTTC. Translating it yields CASSFQYQETQYF. The V and J genes are TRBV5-1 and TRBJ2-5; no firm D call. Germline CDR1 is SGHRS and CDR2 is YFSETQ. Trimming removed 2 bases at V and 0 bases at J, with 5 bases between. The CDR3 totals 13 residues.